The rows below give T cell receptor beta chains drawn from one sample of a study of OX40 agonist ivuxolimab in advanced cancers. Assay used: immunoSEQ multiplex PCR; TCRdb lists only in-frame clones, some missing. Here the sample spans 50,000 to 80,000 clones, roughly 89% being singletons. The specimen comprised CD4+ or CD8+ T cells sorted from blood, sampled in a trial of the OX40 agonist ivuxolimab. Source of these receptors: an adult with an advanced solid tumor such as melanoma, head and neck, liver or kidney cancer. Both conserved end residues are part of each CDR3. A D gene is named only where the DNA matches it firmly. The listing skips clone size in some rows; elsewhere it reads once, few, many or a size class.

len | d_gene | j_gene | v_gene | abundance | CDR3nt | CDR3aa
13 | . | TRBJ2-1 | TRBV5-5 | . | TGTGCCAGCAGCTGGGCAGGGTTCAATGAGCAGTTCTTC | CASSWAGFNEQFF
16 | . | TRBJ1-5 | TRBV6-6 | few | TGTGCCAGCAGTCCCCGGGGAGGGGTGAGCAATCAGCCCCAGCATTTT | CASSPRGGVSNQPQHF
18 | TRBD1 | TRBJ2-6 | TRBV28 | . | TGTGCCAGCAGTTTTGGGACAGGAAGGGCCTCTGGGGCCAACGTCCTGACTTTC | CASSFGTGRASGANVLTF
13 | . | TRBJ2-1 | TRBV7-7 | . | TGTGCTAGCAGCTTAGCGTTGAGGGATGAGCCTTTCTTC | CASSLALRDEPFF
17 | TRBD1 | TRBJ2-2 | TRBV11-2 | . | TGTGCCAGCAGCCCGAGGACAGGGGGCGGGAACACCGGGGAGCTGTTTTTT | CASSPRTGGGNTGELFF
12 | . | TRBJ1-5 | TRBV28 | . | TGTGCCAGCAGTTTAGTTGGTCAGCCCCAGCATTTT | CASSLVGQPQHF
15 | TRBD2 | TRBJ2-3 | TRBV27 | . | TGTGCCAGTAGGCTAGCGGGAGGTAATACAGATACGCAGTATTTT | CASRLAGGNTDTQYF
11 | . | TRBJ1-1 | TRBV6-5 | . | TGTGCCAGCAGGCAACACACTGAAGCTTTCTTT | CASRQHTEAFF
16 | . | TRBJ1-1 | TRBV5-4 | . | TGTGCCAGCAGCTTGGGGTCGCCGGGAGAAGACCTTGAAGCTTTCTTT | CASSLGSPGEDLEAFF
16 | TRBD2 | TRBJ2-1 | TRBV7-6 | . | TGTGCCAGCAGCTTAGCGAGCGGGAGCTCCTACAATGAGCAGTTCTTC | CASSLASGSSYNEQFF
18 | TRBD2 | TRBJ2-3 | TRBV7-8 | . | TGTGCCAGCAGCTTCCTCGGAGAGCGGGGGATCCTCACAGATACGCAGTATTTT | CASSFLGERGILTDTQYF
14 | . | TRBJ2-2 | TRBV6-5 | . | TGTGCCAGCAGTTACCCGGAAAGGACCGGGGAGCTGTTTTTT | CASSYPERTGELFF
16 | . | TRBJ2-1 | TRBV28 | . | TGTGCCAGCACCACTCCAGGTCAGGGCACCTACAATGAGCAGTTCTTC | CASTTPGQGTYNEQFF